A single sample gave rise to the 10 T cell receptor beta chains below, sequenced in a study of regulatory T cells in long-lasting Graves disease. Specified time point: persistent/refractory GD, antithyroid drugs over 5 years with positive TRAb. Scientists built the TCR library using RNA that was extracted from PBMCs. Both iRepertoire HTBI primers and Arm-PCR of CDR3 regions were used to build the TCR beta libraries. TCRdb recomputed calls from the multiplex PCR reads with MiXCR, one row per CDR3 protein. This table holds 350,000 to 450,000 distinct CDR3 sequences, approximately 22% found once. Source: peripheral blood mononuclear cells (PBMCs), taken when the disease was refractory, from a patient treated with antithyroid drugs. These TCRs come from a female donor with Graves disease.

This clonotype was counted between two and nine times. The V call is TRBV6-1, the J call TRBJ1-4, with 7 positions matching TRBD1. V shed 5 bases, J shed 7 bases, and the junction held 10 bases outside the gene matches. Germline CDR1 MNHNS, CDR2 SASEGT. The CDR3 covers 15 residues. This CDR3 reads CASSISTGTPEKLFF. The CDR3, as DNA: TGTGCCAGCAGTATTTCGACAGGGACCCCTGAAAAACTGTTTTTT.

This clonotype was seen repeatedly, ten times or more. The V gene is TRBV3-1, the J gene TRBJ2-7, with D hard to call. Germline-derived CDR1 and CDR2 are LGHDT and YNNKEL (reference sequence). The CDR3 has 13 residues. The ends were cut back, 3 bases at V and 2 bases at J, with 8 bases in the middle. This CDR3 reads CASSHAVTYEQYF. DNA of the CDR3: TGTGCCAGCAGCCACGCGGTTACCTACGAGCAGTACTTC.

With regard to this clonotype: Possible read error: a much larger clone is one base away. CDR3 protein: CASSPMGLVGSDTGELFF. CDR3 coding DNA: TGTGCCAGCAGCCCCATGGGACTAGTAGGATCGGACACCGGGGAGCTGTTTTTT. V gene TRBV7-3 combines with J gene TRBJ2-2, with TRBD2 matching 8 bases. Germline CDR1 and CDR2: SGHTA and FQGTGA. The ends lost 5 bases at V and 3 bases at J; junction bases unmatched: 14. This CDR3 has 18 amino acids.

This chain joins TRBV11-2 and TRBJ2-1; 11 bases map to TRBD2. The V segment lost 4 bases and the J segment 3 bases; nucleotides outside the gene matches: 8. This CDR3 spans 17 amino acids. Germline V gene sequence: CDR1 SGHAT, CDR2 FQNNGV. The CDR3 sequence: CASSSMLAGGHYNEQFF. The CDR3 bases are TGTGCCAGCAGCTCCATGCTAGCGGGAGGACACTACAATGAGCAGTTCTTC.

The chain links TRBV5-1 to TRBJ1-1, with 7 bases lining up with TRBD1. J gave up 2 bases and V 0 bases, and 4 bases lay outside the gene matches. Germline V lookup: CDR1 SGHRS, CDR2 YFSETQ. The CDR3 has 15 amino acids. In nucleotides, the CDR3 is TGCGCCAGCAGCTTGGAGGGACAGCAAAACACTGAAGCTTTCTTT. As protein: CASSLEGQQNTEAFF.

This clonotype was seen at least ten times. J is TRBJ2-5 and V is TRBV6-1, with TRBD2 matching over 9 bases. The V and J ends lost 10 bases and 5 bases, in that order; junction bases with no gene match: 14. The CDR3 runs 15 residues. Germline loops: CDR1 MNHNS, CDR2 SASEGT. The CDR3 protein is CAISLAGAGLETQYF. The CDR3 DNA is TGTGCCATTTCCTTAGCGGGAGCAGGACTCGAGACCCAGTACTTC.

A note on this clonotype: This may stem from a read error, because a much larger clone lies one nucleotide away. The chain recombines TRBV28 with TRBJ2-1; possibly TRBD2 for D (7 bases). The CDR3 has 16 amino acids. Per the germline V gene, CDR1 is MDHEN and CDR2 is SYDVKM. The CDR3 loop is CAGSVRGGGSYNEQFF. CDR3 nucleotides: TGTGCCGGCAGCGTAAGGGGGGGGGGCTCCTACAATGAGCAGTTCTTC.

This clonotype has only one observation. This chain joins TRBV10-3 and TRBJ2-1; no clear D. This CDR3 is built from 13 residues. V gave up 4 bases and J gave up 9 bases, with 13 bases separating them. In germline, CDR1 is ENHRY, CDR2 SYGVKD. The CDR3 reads CAISAPPLAEQFF. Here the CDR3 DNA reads TGTGCCATCAGTGCCCCGCCGCTTGCTGAGCAGTTCTTC.

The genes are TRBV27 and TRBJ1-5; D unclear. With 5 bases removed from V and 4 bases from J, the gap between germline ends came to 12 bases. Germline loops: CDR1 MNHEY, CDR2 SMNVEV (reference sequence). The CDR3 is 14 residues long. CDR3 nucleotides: TGTGCCAGCAGTGCTTTCATGGGTAATCAGCCCCAGCATTTT. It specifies CASSAFMGNQPQHF.

In DNA form, the CDR3 reads TGTGCCAGCAGCTTAGTTAGCGGGACGGGCTCCTACAATGAGCAGTTCTTC. Translation: CASSLVSGTGSYNEQFF. V usage is TRBV7-9 and J usage is TRBJ2-1; 8 bases agree with TRBD2. The J segment lost 0 bases and the V segment lost 1 base, leaving 5 bases of the junction unmatched. The CDR3 runs 17 residues. Germline V gene sequence: CDR1 SEHNR, CDR2 FQNEAQ (reference sequence).